The 10 T cell receptor beta chains listed next were all sequenced from one sample in a study of blood T cell repertoires in COVID-19. The method was immunoSEQ multiplex PCR; TCRdb's version includes in-frame clones alone and lacks a portion of them. The table includes about 160,000 clones, approximately 88% detected once. The sequencing input was peripheral blood. The receptors originated from a woman of 80 years or more with active or convalescent COVID-19.

The chain employs TRBV19 and TRBJ2-1; the match to TRBD2 covers 11 bases. The CDR3 has 18 residues. Germline CDR1 is LNHDA and CDR2 is SQIVND (reference sequence). The V gene end was trimmed by 5 bases and the J gene end by 6 bases; junction bases not matched to a gene: 15. The CDR3 DNA is TGTGCCAGTAGTCCTGTAGCGGGGGGGCTCACCCCAGGCAATGAGCAGTTCTTC. It codes for CASSPVAGGLTPGNEQFF.

This clone has only one observation. The chain has TRBV19 and TRBJ1-6, with 9 bases aligning to TRBD1. Germline CDR1 is LNHDA and CDR2 is SQIVND (reference sequence). The CDR3 spans 15 residues. The V and J ends lost 6 bases and 9 bases, in that order; junction bases with no gene match: 9. In nucleotides, the CDR3 is TGTGCCAGTAGCCCGGGACAGGGCGTGGGTTCACCCCTCCACTTT. Translation: CASSPGQGVGSPLHF.

This sequence joins TRBV7-2 and TRBJ2-3; 7 bases are shared with TRBD2. Germline lookup yields CDR1 SGHTA and CDR2 FQGNSA. The V and J ends lost 2 bases and 0 bases, in that order; junction bases with no gene match: 2. The CDR3 runs 15 residues. Here the CDR3 DNA reads TGTGCCAGCAGCTTAAGGCGGGGGAGCACAGATACGCAGTATTTT. It translates to CASSLRRGSTDTQYF. The full variable domain, with the rest looked up from reference TRBV7-2 and TRBJ2-3, is GAGVSQSPSNKVTEKGKDVELRCDPISGHTALYWYRQSLGQGLEFLIYFQGNSAPDKSGLPSDRFSAERTGGSVSTLTIQRTQQEDSAVYLCASSLRRGSTDTQYFGPGTRLTVL.

This clone has only a few counts. V gene TRBV7-9 combines with J gene TRBJ2-3, with D possibly being TRBD1 (5 bases). Per germline, CDR1 SEHNR and CDR2 FQNEAQ (reference sequence). This CDR3 has 17 residues. V was shortened by 1 base and J by 5 bases, with 19 bases between the two germline ends. Here the CDR3 DNA reads TGTGCCAGCAGCTTAGGGACCACTCGGAACCAGGGAGATACGCAGTATTTT. Amino acid sequence: CASSLGTTRNQGDTQYF.

The CDR3 loop reads CASSLAEWTDTQYF. CDR3 nucleotide sequence: TGTGCCAGCAGCCTAGCGGAGTGGACAGATACGCAGTATTTT. V and J are TRBV11-3 and TRBJ2-3; the match to TRBD2 covers 7 bases. Germline CDR1 reads SGHNT; CDR2 reads YENEEA. This CDR3 is 14 amino acids long. The ends lost 5 bases at V and 3 bases at J; junction bases unmatched: 5. The full variable domain, its missing parts supplied by reference TRBV11-3 and TRBJ2-3, is EAGVVQSPRYKIIEKKQPVAFWCNPISGHNTLYWYLQNLGQGPELLIRYENEEAVDDSQLPKDRFSAERLKGVDSTLKIQPAELGDSAVYLCASSLAEWTDTQYFGPGTRLTVL.

This chain links TRBV27 with TRBJ2-2; D gene ambiguous. This CDR3 has 12 amino acids. Per the germline V gene, CDR1 is MNHEY and CDR2 is SMNVEV (reference sequence). V was pared by 8 bases and J by 1 base, with 5 bases between. The CDR3 region has the DNA TGTGCCAGCGCAGAGAACACCGGGGAGCTGTTTTTT. Encoded protein: CASAENTGELFF.

The chain joins TRBV27 to TRBJ1-2, with D perhaps matching TRBD1 (6 bases). Germline loops: CDR1 MNHEY, CDR2 SMNVEV (reference sequence). Trimming stripped 6 bases from V and 2 bases from J, with 16 bases between. The length of the CDR3 is 15 residues. The CDR3 spells CASRSDRTLNYGYTF. CDR3 bases: TGTGCCAGCAGATCCGACAGGACCCTAAACTATGGCTACACCTTC.

This sequence joins TRBV6-4 and TRBJ2-1, with 10 nucleotides matching TRBD1. The CDR3 consists of 16 residues. CDR1 MRHNA and CDR2 SNTAGT come from the germline V gene. The J segment lost 6 bases and the V segment lost 5 bases, leaving 10 bases of the junction unmatched. CDR3 region: CASSLLPGQGPNEQFF. The DNA of the CDR3 is TGTGCCAGCAGTCTACTGCCGGGACAGGGGCCCAATGAGCAGTTCTTC.

This clone was counted between two and nine times. The chain is built from TRBV6-1 and TRBJ1-3; perhaps TRBD1 as D (5 bases). The germline CDR1 and CDR2 sequences are MNHNS and SASEGT. V was cut by 0 bases and J by 0 bases, with 9 bases left in between. This CDR3 spans 16 amino acids. CDR3 in DNA: TGTGCCAGCAGTGAAGCGTCAGGGTCCTCTGGAAACACCATATATTTT. Encoded protein: CASSEASGSSGNTIYF.

V and J are TRBV6-2 or TRBV6-3 and TRBJ2-7; 9 bases line up with TRBD2. CDR3 length: 16 amino acids. Germline V CDR1 and CDR2: MNHEY, SVGEGT. J lost 3 bases, V lost 2 bases, and 8 bases had no gene match. CDR3 DNA sequence: TGTGCCAGCAGTTACGGGCCTAGCGGGATCCTCTACGAGCAGTACTTC. Translation: CASSYGPSGILYEQYF.